This T cell receptor (beta chain) was identified in a study of cytomegalovirus exposure and HLA in healthy donors. Germline CDR1 reads SNHLY; CDR2 reads FYNNEI. CDR3 length equals 15 residues. The V gene lost 1 base and the J gene lost 7 bases, with 14 bases spanning the gap. The PCR contained 60 Vbeta and 13 Jbeta primers. TCRdb's table, derived via immunoSEQ multiplex PCR, lists solely in-frame clones and lacks some. Among about 160,000 clones listed, 55% to 70% were seen once. This clone was seen a few times. The gene calls are TRBV2 and TRBJ1-5; D uncertain. This receptor was identified in an older woman in good health and CMV-seropositive. The sequencing sample was made of PBMCs. CDR3 residues: CASSEGEFEGQPQHF. CDR3 bases: TGTGCCAGCAGTGAAGGGGAGTTTGAGGGCCAGCCCCAGCATTTT.